Below, 5 T cell receptor beta chains from the same sample are listed, as sequenced in a study of CD8+CD57+ T cells in acquired aplastic anemia. Sequencing was done on patients that had shown CD8+CD57+ cell expansion by flow cytometry. CDR3 and TCR beta VDJ profiling relied on genomic DNA as the template. In TCRdb, the reads were re-called with MiXCR into one record per CDR3 protein. The sample has 260,000 or so distinct CDR3 sequences, around half seen once; the top ten hold 7% to 10%. The sample consisted of sorted CD4+, CD8+, or CD8+CD57+ T cells (not recorded which) from PBMCs. Receptor source: a human donor with aplastic anemia.

The chain recombines TRBV5-1 with TRBJ1-2; D may be TRBD1 (5 bases). CDR1 and CDR2 from the germline V gene are SGHRS and YFSETQ. CDR3 length: 15 amino acids. The V end lost 3 bases, the J end lost 3 bases, and 15 bases lay between the germline ends. In nucleotides, the CDR3 is TGCGCCAGCAGCTCCGGGGACGGGCGCCACTATGGCTACACCTTC. This sequence encodes CASSSGDGRHYGYTF.

This chain links TRBV29-1 with TRBJ2-7; D unresolved. CDR3 length: 13 residues. V was cut by 3 bases and J by 1 base, with 10 bases left in between. Germline V gene lookup returns CDR1 SQVTM and CDR2 ANQGSEA. The CDR3 loop reads CSVEVLGSYEQYF. The CDR3 DNA reads TGCAGCGTTGAGGTTCTGGGGTCCTACGAGCAGTACTTC.

At least ten counts were recorded for this clonotype. The chain links TRBV9 to TRBJ2-3; the match to TRBD2 covers 13 bases. Losses at the gene ends were 4 bases for V and 4 bases for J; bases not matched to a gene: 6. Germline CDR1 is SGDLS and CDR2 is YYNGEE. This CDR3 is 16 amino acids long. CDR3 coding DNA: TGTGCCAGCAGCCCCAGGACTAGCGGGAGTCCAGATACGCAGTATTTT. Translating gives CASSPRTSGSPDTQYF.

V usage is TRBV2 and J usage is TRBJ1-6; no reliable D call. The germline V gene has CDR1 SNHLY and CDR2 FYNNEI. The CDR3 extends over 12 amino acids. The ends were cut back, 4 bases at V and 12 bases at J, with 10 bases in the middle. The CDR3 here is CASSGQRGPLHF. CDR3 nucleotides: TGTGCCAGCAGTGGGCAACGGGGACCCCTCCACTTT.

In the case of this clonotype: This may be a read error: a much more frequent sequence differs by one nucleotide. The rearrangement links TRBV9 to TRBJ1-2, with D unresolved. The CDR3 consists of 15 residues. Germline-derived CDR1 and CDR2 are SGDLS and YYNGEE. Trimming left V 4 bases short and J 2 bases short, with 15 bases between. The CDR3 is CASSLPFGRNYGYTF. The CDR3 DNA reads TGTGCCAGCAGCCTACCATTTGGACGGAACTATGGCTACACCTTC.